This T cell receptor beta chain was profiled in a study of T cells in Graves' hyperthyroidism and ophthalmopathy. Turning to the study itself: Peripheral blood sampling occurred at initial diagnosis, before any treatment.

TCR beta CDR3 regions were amplified from RNA. With the HTBI primer set, the TCR CDR3 went through a first round of RT-PCR. Using its own MiXCR run on the multiplex PCR reads, TCRdb lists one record per CDR3 protein. This sample has roughly 300,000 distinct CDR3 sequences, with around 20% found just once. Only a few counts were recorded for this clonotype. Its antigen is not identified. The CDR3 sequence is 18 residues long. Germline V gives CDR1 SGHTS, CDR2 YDEGEE. Losses at the gene ends were 4 bases for V and 4 bases for J; bases not matched to a gene: 18. Diagnosing involved the use of clinical symptoms, serum thyroxine and TRAb, thyroid ultrasound and orbital computed tomography. The study, taken as a whole, reports: Most clonotypes expanded in thyroid above 0.001 were likewise present in blood.

V usage is TRBV5-8 and J usage is TRBJ2-7; TRBD1 agrees at 9 bases. The sample comprised blood. The source of this sequence is a woman in her forties or fifties with Graves' hyperthyroidism. The CDR3, as DNA: TGTGCCAGCAGCACCCGACAGGGGGGATGGTCGGGGGAATACGAGCAGTACTTC. As protein: CASSTRQGGWSGEYEQYF.